This section outlines one TCR beta chain sequence together with its context. Its antigen is still unknown. This entry comes from a study of siplizumab effects on memory and regulatory T cells. Sequenced by immunoSEQ multiplex PCR; TCRdb stores in-frame clones only, minus some. The table lists 100,000 or so clones, approximately 90% of them singletons. General study results and limits: With siplizumab, mappable alloreactive CD4+ clones averaged about 70% Treg-derived, versus roughly 25% in controls. Only a minor fraction of alloreactive clones mapped to unstimulated subsets. The diversity of naive T cells seemed greater than that of memory cells, and their alloresponse contribution seemed major.

Material: Tregs sorted from blood. The receptor's source is a human donor in good health.

CDR3 residues: CASSRTSGSYNEQFF. CDR3 bases: TGTGCCAGCAGTCGCACTAGCGGCTCCTACAATGAGCAGTTCTTC. V is TRBV2 and J is TRBJ2-1; 8 bases align to TRBD2. Germline V gives CDR1 SNHLY, CDR2 FYNNEI. The CDR3 totals 15 residues. Losses at the gene ends were 5 bases for V and 0 bases for J; bases not matched to a gene: 3.